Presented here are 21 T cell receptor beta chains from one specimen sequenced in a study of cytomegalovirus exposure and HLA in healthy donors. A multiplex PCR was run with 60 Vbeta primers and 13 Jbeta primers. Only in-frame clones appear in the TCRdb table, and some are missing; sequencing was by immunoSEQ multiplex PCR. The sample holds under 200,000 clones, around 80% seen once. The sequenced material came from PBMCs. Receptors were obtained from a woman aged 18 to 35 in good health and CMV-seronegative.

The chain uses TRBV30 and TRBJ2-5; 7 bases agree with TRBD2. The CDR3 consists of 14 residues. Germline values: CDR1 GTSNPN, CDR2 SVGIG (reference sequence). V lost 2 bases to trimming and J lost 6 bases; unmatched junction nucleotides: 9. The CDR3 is CAWSPSGLLKTQYF. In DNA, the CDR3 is TGTGCCTGGAGTCCCTCGGGACTACTGAAGACCCAGTACTTC.

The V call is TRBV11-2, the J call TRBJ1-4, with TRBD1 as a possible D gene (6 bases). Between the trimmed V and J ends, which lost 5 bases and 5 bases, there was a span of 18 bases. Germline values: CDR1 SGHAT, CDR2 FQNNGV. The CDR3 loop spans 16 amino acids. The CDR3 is CASSQSLKGGNEKLFF. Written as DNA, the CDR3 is TGTGCCAGCAGCCAATCCCTTAAGGGGGGGAATGAAAAACTGTTTTTT.

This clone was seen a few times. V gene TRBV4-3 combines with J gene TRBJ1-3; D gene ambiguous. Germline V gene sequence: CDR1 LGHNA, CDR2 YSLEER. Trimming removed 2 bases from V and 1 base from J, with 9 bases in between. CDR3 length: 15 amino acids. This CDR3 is CASSQSARSGNTIYF. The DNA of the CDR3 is TGCGCCAGCAGCCAATCCGCCAGATCTGGAAACACCATATATTTT.

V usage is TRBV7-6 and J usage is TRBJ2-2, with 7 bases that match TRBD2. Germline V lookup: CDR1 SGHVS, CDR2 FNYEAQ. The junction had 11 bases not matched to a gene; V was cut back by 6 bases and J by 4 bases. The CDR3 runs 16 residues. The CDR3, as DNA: TGTGCCAGCAGTAAAGTGGCGGGAGTGGGCACCGGGGAGCTGTTTTTT. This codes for CASSKVAGVGTGELFF.

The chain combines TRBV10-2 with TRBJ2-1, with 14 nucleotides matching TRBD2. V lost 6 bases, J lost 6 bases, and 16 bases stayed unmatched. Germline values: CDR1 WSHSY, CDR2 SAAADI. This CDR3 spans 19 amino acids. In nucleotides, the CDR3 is TGCGCCAGCAGGACTAGCGGGAGGGCCAGGGCCGAGAGGGGCAATGAGCAGTTCTTC. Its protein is CASRTSGRARAERGNEQFF.

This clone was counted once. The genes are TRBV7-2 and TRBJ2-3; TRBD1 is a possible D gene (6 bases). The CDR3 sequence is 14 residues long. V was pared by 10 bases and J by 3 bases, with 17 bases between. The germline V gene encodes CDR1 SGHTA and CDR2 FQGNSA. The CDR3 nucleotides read TGTGCCACTTGCCGGGACATCGAGACAGATACGCAGTATTTT. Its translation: CATCRDIETDTQYF.

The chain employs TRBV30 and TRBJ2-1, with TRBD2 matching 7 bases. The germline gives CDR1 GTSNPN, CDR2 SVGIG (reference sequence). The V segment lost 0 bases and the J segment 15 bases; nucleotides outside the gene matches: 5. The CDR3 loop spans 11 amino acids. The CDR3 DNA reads TGTGCCTGGAGTGTACAAGCGGGGCTGTTCTTC. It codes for CAWSVQAGLFF.

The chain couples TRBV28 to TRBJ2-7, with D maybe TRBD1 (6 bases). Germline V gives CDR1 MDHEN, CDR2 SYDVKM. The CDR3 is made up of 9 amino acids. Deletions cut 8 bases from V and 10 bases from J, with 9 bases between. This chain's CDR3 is CASGGPQYF. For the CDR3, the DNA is TGTGCCAGCGGGGGCCCCCAGTACTTC.

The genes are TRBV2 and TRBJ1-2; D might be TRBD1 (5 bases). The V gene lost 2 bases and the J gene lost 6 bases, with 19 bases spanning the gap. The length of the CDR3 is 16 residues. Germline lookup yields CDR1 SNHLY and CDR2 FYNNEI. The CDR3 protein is CASSEPPTDPPDGYTF. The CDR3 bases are TGTGCCAGCAGTGAACCCCCGACAGACCCGCCGGATGGCTACACCTTC.

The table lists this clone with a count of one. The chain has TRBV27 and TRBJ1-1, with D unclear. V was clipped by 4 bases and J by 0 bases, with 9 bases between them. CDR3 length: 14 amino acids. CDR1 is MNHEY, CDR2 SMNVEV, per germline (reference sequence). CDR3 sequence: CASSSGVLNTEAFF. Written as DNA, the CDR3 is TGTGCCAGCAGTTCCGGGGTTCTGAACACTGAAGCTTTCTTT.

As DNA, the CDR3 is TGTGCCAGCAGTGCCCTGACAGGGCCCTACAATGAGCAGTTCTTC. Encoded protein: CASSALTGPYNEQFF. The J gene is TRBJ2-1, the V gene TRBV27, with 7 nucleotides matching TRBD1. This CDR3 is built from 15 residues. Germline V gene lookup returns CDR1 MNHEY and CDR2 SMNVEV (reference sequence). Unmatched junction bases numbered 6, after V lost 5 bases and J lost 2 bases.

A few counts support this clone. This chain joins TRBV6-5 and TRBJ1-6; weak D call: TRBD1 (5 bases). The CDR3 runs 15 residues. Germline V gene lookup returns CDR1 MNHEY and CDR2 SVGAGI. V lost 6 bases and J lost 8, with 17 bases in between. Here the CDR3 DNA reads TGTGCCAGCAGGGCGGGGCGGCAGGGTGATTCACCCCTCCACTTT. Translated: CASRAGRQGDSPLHF.

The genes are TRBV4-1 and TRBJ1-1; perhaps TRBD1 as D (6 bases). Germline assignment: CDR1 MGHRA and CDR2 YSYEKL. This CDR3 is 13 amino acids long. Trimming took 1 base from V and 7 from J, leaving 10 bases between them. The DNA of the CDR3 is TGCGCCAGCAGCCAAGGGGGGGGGCTTGAAGCTTTCTTT. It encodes CASSQGGGLEAFF.

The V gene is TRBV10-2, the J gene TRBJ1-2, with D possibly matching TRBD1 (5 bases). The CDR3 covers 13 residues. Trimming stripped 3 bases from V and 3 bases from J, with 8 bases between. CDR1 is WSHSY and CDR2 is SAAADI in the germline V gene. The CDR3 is CASSDRGDYGYTF. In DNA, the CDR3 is TGCGCCAGCAGTGATCGGGGGGACTATGGCTACACCTTC.

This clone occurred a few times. CDR3: CASSLTGLAGLQETQYF. The CDR3, as DNA: TGTGCCAGCAGTTTAACCGGACTAGCGGGACTCCAAGAGACCCAGTACTTC. The chain uses TRBV27 and TRBJ2-5; 12 bases map to TRBD2. V shed 2 bases and J 1 base; nucleotides not matched to a gene: 5. The CDR3 is 17 residues long. Germline CDR1 MNHEY, CDR2 SMNVEV (reference sequence).

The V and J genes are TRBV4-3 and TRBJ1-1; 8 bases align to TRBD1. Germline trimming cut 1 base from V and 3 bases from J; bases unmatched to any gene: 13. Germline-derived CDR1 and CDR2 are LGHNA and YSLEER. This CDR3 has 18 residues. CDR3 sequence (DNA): TGCGCCAGCAGCCAAGGTCCAATCGCAGGGGGCGCGGACACTGAAGCTTTCTTT. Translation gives CASSQGPIAGGADTEAFF.

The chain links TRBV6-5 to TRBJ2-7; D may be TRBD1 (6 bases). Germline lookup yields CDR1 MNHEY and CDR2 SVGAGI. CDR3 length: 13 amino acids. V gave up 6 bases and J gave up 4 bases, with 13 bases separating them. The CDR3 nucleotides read TGTGCCAGCAGCTTCCAGGGGCATTACGAGCAGTACTTC. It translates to CASSFQGHYEQYF.

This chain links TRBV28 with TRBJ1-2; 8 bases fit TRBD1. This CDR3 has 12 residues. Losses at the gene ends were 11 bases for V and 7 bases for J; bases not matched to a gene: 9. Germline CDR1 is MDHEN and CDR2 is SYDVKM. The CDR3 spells CAVGQGQSGYTF. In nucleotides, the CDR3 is TGTGCCGTCGGACAGGGTCAAAGTGGCTACACCTTC.

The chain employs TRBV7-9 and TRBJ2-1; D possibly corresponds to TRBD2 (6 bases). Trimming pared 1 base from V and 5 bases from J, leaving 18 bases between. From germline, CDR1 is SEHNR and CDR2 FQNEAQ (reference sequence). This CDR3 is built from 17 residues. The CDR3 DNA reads TGTGCCAGCAGCTTAGTGGGTGGTAGCGGAACCGACAATGAGCAGTTCTTC. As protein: CASSLVGGSGTDNEQFF.

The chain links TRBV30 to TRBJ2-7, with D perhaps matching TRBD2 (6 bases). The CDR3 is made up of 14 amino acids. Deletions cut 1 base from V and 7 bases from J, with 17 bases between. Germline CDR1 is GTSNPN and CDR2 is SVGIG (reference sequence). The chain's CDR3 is CAWSEGRIRGEQYV. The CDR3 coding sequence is TGTGCCTGGAGTGAGGGCCGCATCCGGGGGGAGCAGTACGTC.

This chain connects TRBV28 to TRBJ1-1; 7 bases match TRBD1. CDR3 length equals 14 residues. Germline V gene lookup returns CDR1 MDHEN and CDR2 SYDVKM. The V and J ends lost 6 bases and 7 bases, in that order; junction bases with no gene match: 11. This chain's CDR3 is CASSLPGGMFEAFF. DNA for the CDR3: TGTGCCAGCAGCTTACCAGGGGGTATGTTTGAAGCTTTCTTT.